Listed below are T cell receptor beta chains from one sample, sequenced in a study of technical replicates of blood from several donors. Generated by immunoSEQ multiplex PCR, the TCRdb table keeps only in-frame clones and is missing some. This sample carries more than 95,000 clones, around 95% of them seen once, and the ten largest clones take just over 0.2%. The sample consisted of T cells isolated from PBMCs. Receptor source: a human donor in good health. Both conserved end residues are part of each CDR3. The D gene is left open where the match is weak. A row's size may be missing; if present it is once, few, many or a size class.

d_gene: NA; abundance: NA; j_gene: TRBJ1-5; v_gene: TRBV28; CDR3aa: CASSLSYLVGDQPQHF; CDR3nt: TGTGCCAGCAGTTTATCGTACCTAGTTGGCGATCAGCCCCAGCATTTT
d_gene: TRBD1; abundance: NA; j_gene: TRBJ1-3; v_gene: TRBV19; CDR3aa: CASIPTGSSGNTIYF; CDR3nt: TGTGCCAGTATCCCGACAGGGAGCTCTGGAAACACCATATATTTT
d_gene: NA; abundance: NA; j_gene: TRBJ2-1; v_gene: TRBV11-2; CDR3aa: CASSRTERRVYNEQFF; CDR3nt: TGTGCCAGCAGCCGGACCGAAAGGAGGGTTTACAATGAGCAGTTCTTC
d_gene: NA; abundance: NA; j_gene: TRBJ2-3; v_gene: TRBV11-3; CDR3aa: CASSRTRRTDTQYF; CDR3nt: TGTGCCAGCAGCCGCACGCGCCGCACAGATACGCAGTATTTT
d_gene: TRBD2; abundance: NA; j_gene: TRBJ2-4; v_gene: TRBV10-3; CDR3aa: CAISSSGRGENIQYF; CDR3nt: TGTGCCATCAGTTCGAGCGGGAGAGGGGAAAACATTCAGTACTTC
d_gene: NA; abundance: NA; j_gene: TRBJ2-7; v_gene: TRBV10-2; CDR3aa: CASSEGQGAYEQYF; CDR3nt: TGCGCCAGCAGTGAAGGACAAGGCGCCTACGAGCAGTACTTC
d_gene: NA; abundance: NA; j_gene: TRBJ1-3; v_gene: TRBV28; CDR3aa: CASNRFSGNTIYF; CDR3nt: TGTGCCAGCAACAGATTCTCTGGAAACACCATATATTTT
d_gene: NA; abundance: once; j_gene: TRBJ2-1; v_gene: TRBV7-3; CDR3aa: CASSLTRGRAPGNEQFF; CDR3nt: TGTGCCAGCAGCTTAACGCGAGGTCGCGCCCCGGGGAATGAGCAGTTCTTC
d_gene: NA; abundance: NA; j_gene: TRBJ1-2; v_gene: TRBV5-4; CDR3aa: CASSSQTRDSHNYGYTF; CDR3nt: TGTGCCAGCAGCTCGCAAACCCGAGACAGTCACAACTATGGCTACACCTTC
d_gene: TRBD1; abundance: NA; j_gene: TRBJ2-7; v_gene: TRBV7-7; CDR3aa: CTSSKGQGPSYEQYF; CDR3nt: TGTACTAGCAGCAAAGGACAGGGGCCATCCTACGAGCAGTACTTC
d_gene: NA; abundance: NA; j_gene: TRBJ2-3; v_gene: TRBV5-6; CDR3aa: CASSSLEGADTQYF; CDR3nt: TGTGCCAGCAGCTCGCTGGAAGGGGCAGATACGCAGTATTTT
d_gene: NA; abundance: NA; j_gene: TRBJ1-4; v_gene: TRBV28; CDR3aa: CASSNQGSWIGLFF; CDR3nt: TGTGCCAGCAGTAATCAAGGGAGTTGGATAGGGCTGTTTTTT
d_gene: NA; abundance: NA; j_gene: TRBJ2-7; v_gene: TRBV7-9; CDR3aa: CASSLITGSVTYEQYF; CDR3nt: TGTGCCAGCAGTCTCATAACCGGGTCGGTAACCTACGAGCAGTACTTC
d_gene: TRBD2; abundance: NA; j_gene: TRBJ2-7; v_gene: TRBV6-5; CDR3aa: CASSLSWEGSLEQYF; CDR3nt: TGTGCCAGCAGTTTATCATGGGAGGGGAGCCTCGAGCAGTACTTC
d_gene: TRBD1; abundance: once; j_gene: TRBJ1-5; v_gene: TRBV7-8; CDR3aa: CASSLGYGRGRRGNQPQHF; CDR3nt: TGTGCCAGCAGCTTAGGGTACGGGAGGGGGCGACGGGGCAATCAGCCCCAGCATTTT
d_gene: TRBD2; abundance: NA; j_gene: TRBJ2-1; v_gene: TRBV29-1; CDR3aa: CSGSGGSNEQFF; CDR3nt: TGCAGCGGGAGCGGGGGATCCAATGAGCAGTTCTTC
d_gene: TRBD1; abundance: NA; j_gene: TRBJ1-5; v_gene: TRBV5-6; CDR3aa: CASSFSQGQGENQPQHF; CDR3nt: TGTGCCAGCAGCTTCAGTCAGGGTCAGGGGGAAAATCAGCCCCAGCATTTT
d_gene: TRBD2; abundance: NA; j_gene: TRBJ2-7; v_gene: TRBV19; CDR3aa: CATQGLAGYEQYF; CDR3nt: TGTGCCACCCAGGGACTAGCGGGATACGAGCAGTACTTC
d_gene: NA; abundance: NA; j_gene: TRBJ2-2; v_gene: TRBV11-2; CDR3aa: CASSLTVVGRGALFF; CDR3nt: TGTGCCAGCAGCCTCACGGTTGTGGGTAGGGGCGCGCTGTTTTTT
d_gene: NA; abundance: once; j_gene: TRBJ2-3; v_gene: TRBV7-3; CDR3aa: CASGLGRVGDRQYF; CDR3nt: TGTGCCAGCGGACTCGGGAGGGTGGGGGACAGGCAGTATTTT
d_gene: NA; abundance: NA; j_gene: TRBJ2-4; v_gene: TRBV7-2; CDR3aa: CASSLGLSAVGIQYF; CDR3nt: TGTGCCAGCAGCTTAGGTCTAAGCGCCGTGGGCATTCAGTACTTC
d_gene: TRBD1; abundance: NA; j_gene: TRBJ2-7; v_gene: TRBV7-9; CDR3aa: CASSLGPAGQGYEQYF; CDR3nt: TGTGCCAGCAGCTTAGGCCCCGCGGGACAGGGCTACGAGCAGTACTTC
d_gene: TRBD2; abundance: NA; j_gene: TRBJ2-1; v_gene: TRBV5-1; CDR3aa: CASSPGHLAGGSLNEQFF; CDR3nt: TGCGCCAGCAGCCCCGGGCATTTAGCGGGAGGGAGTCTCAATGAGCAGTTCTTC
d_gene: TRBD2; abundance: once; j_gene: TRBJ2-7; v_gene: TRBV18; CDR3aa: CASSPYRTSGGYEQYF; CDR3nt: TGTGCCAGCTCACCATATCGGACTAGCGGGGGATACGAGCAGTACTTC
d_gene: TRBD2; abundance: NA; j_gene: TRBJ2-5; v_gene: TRBV19; CDR3aa: CASSIRGLAGHVFQETQYF; CDR3nt: TGTGCCAGTAGTATCAGAGGGCTAGCGGGACACGTTTTCCAAGAGACCCAGTACTTC
d_gene: NA; abundance: NA; j_gene: TRBJ2-6; v_gene: TRBV5-6; CDR3aa: CASSLVSSPGPGANVLTF; CDR3nt: TGTGCCAGCAGCTTGGTTTCCTCTCCTGGGCCTGGGGCCAACGTCCTGACTTTC
d_gene: NA; abundance: once; j_gene: TRBJ2-5; v_gene: TRBV9; CDR3aa: CASSPFGGQGAGETQYF; CDR3nt: TGTGCCAGCAGCCCATTCGGGGGGCAGGGGGCCGGAGAGACCCAGTACTTC
d_gene: NA; abundance: NA; j_gene: TRBJ1-1; v_gene: TRBV30; CDR3aa: CAWSRGARTFLKNTEAFF; CDR3nt: TGTGCCTGGAGCCGGGGAGCCAGAACTTTCCTAAAGAACACTGAAGCTTTCTTT
d_gene: TRBD2; abundance: NA; j_gene: TRBJ2-1; v_gene: TRBV5-5; CDR3aa: CASRAGVSSYNEQFF; CDR3nt: TGTGCCAGCAGAGCGGGGGTAAGCTCCTACAATGAGCAGTTCTTC
d_gene: TRBD2; abundance: NA; j_gene: TRBJ2-3; v_gene: TRBV29-1; CDR3aa: CSVDFKAGVADTQYF; CDR3nt: TGCAGCGTTGATTTTAAGGCGGGAGTGGCAGATACGCAGTATTTT
d_gene: NA; abundance: NA; j_gene: TRBJ2-3; v_gene: TRBV9; CDR3aa: CASSVRSGTTDTQYF; CDR3nt: TGTGCCAGCAGCGTAAGATCCGGGACTACAGATACGCAGTATTTT
d_gene: TRBD2; abundance: NA; j_gene: TRBJ2-5; v_gene: TRBV2; CDR3aa: CASKQAGGDETQYF; CDR3nt: TGTGCCAGCAAGCAAGCGGGAGGGGATGAGACCCAGTACTTC
d_gene: TRBD2; abundance: NA; j_gene: TRBJ2-1; v_gene: TRBV10-2; CDR3aa: CASSPGLAGRNEQFF; CDR3nt: TGCGCCAGCAGTCCAGGACTAGCGGGAAGGAATGAGCAGTTCTTC
d_gene: NA; abundance: NA; j_gene: TRBJ1-2; v_gene: TRBV28; CDR3aa: CASSLLYERTRGYTF; CDR3nt: TGTGCCAGCAGTTTACTGTACGAAAGAACGAGAGGCTACACCTTC
d_gene: TRBD1; abundance: NA; j_gene: TRBJ1-1; v_gene: TRBV28; CDR3aa: CASRVTGGAFF; CDR3nt: TGTGCCAGCAGGGTGACAGGGGGAGCTTTCTTT
d_gene: NA; abundance: NA; j_gene: TRBJ1-6; v_gene: TRBV15; CDR3aa: CATRSRQDRSPLHF; CDR3nt: TGTGCCACCAGGAGTCGACAGGACCGCTCACCCCTCCACTTT
d_gene: NA; abundance: NA; j_gene: TRBJ1-2; v_gene: TRBV28; CDR3aa: CASSPEVRGSGYTF; CDR3nt: TGTGCCAGCAGTCCCGAGGTCAGGGGCTCTGGCTACACCTTC
d_gene: TRBD2; abundance: NA; j_gene: TRBJ2-1; v_gene: TRBV11-2; CDR3aa: CASSKRRENEQFF; CDR3nt: TGTGCCAGCAGTAAAAGGCGGGAGAATGAGCAGTTCTTC
d_gene: TRBD1; abundance: NA; j_gene: TRBJ1-3; v_gene: TRBV6-1; CDR3aa: CASSRDSGSGNTIYF; CDR3nt: TGTGCCAGCAGCCGGGACAGCGGGTCAGGAAACACCATATATTTT
d_gene: NA; abundance: NA; j_gene: TRBJ2-1; v_gene: TRBV14; CDR3aa: CASSQAVEQFF; CDR3nt: TGTGCCAGCAGCCAAGCCGTTGAGCAGTTCTTC
d_gene: NA; abundance: NA; j_gene: TRBJ2-5; v_gene: TRBV5-4; CDR3aa: CASSEGGDQETQYF; CDR3nt: TGTGCCAGCTCGGAGGGGGGGGATCAAGAGACCCAGTACTTC
d_gene: TRBD1; abundance: once; j_gene: TRBJ2-7; v_gene: TRBV11-3; CDR3aa: CASSPRQGRGYEQYF; CDR3nt: TGTGCCAGCAGCCCAAGACAGGGTAGGGGCTACGAGCAGTACTTC
d_gene: NA; abundance: NA; j_gene: TRBJ1-2; v_gene: TRBV9; CDR3aa: CASSGQSFYGYTF; CDR3nt: TGTGCCAGCAGCGGACAGAGTTTCTATGGCTACACCTTC
d_gene: NA; abundance: once; j_gene: TRBJ1-1; v_gene: TRBV27; CDR3aa: CASSKPSVNTEAFF; CDR3nt: TGTGCCAGCTCCAAACCCTCGGTGAACACTGAAGCTTTCTTT
d_gene: TRBD2; abundance: NA; j_gene: TRBJ2-7; v_gene: TRBV4-1; CDR3aa: CASSQSQGAGLAAYEQYF; CDR3nt: TGCGCCAGCAGCCAATCCCAGGGCGCGGGACTAGCGGCCTACGAGCAGTACTTC
d_gene: TRBD1; abundance: once; j_gene: TRBJ1-1; v_gene: TRBV7-2; CDR3aa: CASSSSGGFTEAFF; CDR3nt: TGTGCCAGCAGCTCCTCAGGGGGGTTCACTGAAGCTTTCTTT
d_gene: NA; abundance: once; j_gene: TRBJ2-1; v_gene: TRBV14; CDR3aa: CASSRGIINNEQFF; CDR3nt: TGTGCCAGCAGCCGAGGCATCATAAACAATGAGCAGTTCTTC
d_gene: TRBD2; abundance: NA; j_gene: TRBJ2-5; v_gene: TRBV13; CDR3aa: CASSKDLAGMEETQYF; CDR3nt: TGTGCCAGCAGCAAAGACCTAGCGGGAATGGAAGAGACCCAGTACTTC
d_gene: TRBD2; abundance: NA; j_gene: TRBJ2-1; v_gene: TRBV19; CDR3aa: CASSRSGSPYNEQFF; CDR3nt: TGTGCCAGTAGTAGGAGCGGGAGCCCCTACAATGAGCAGTTCTTC
d_gene: TRBD2; abundance: NA; j_gene: TRBJ2-7; v_gene: TRBV27; CDR3aa: CASSFLPSGSGEQYF; CDR3nt: TGTGCCAGCAGTTTCCTGCCTAGCGGGAGTGGAGAGCAGTACTTC
d_gene: NA; abundance: NA; j_gene: TRBJ1-1; v_gene: TRBV5-5; CDR3aa: CASSLGGQNEAFF; CDR3nt: TGTGCCAGCAGCTTGGGTGGACAGAATGAAGCTTTCTTT
d_gene: TRBD1; abundance: NA; j_gene: TRBJ1-1; v_gene: TRBV28; CDR3aa: CASSLWGQGDTEAFF; CDR3nt: TGTGCCAGCAGTTTATGGGGACAGGGTGACACTGAAGCTTTCTTT
d_gene: TRBD2; abundance: NA; j_gene: TRBJ2-1; v_gene: TRBV6-1; CDR3aa: CASSAHHPTSGRVTEQFF; CDR3nt: TGTGCCAGCAGTGCCCACCACCCCACTAGCGGGAGGGTGACTGAGCAGTTCTTC
d_gene: TRBD2; abundance: NA; j_gene: TRBJ2-5; v_gene: TRBV7-2; CDR3aa: CASTLSGGEPGGTQYF; CDR3nt: TGTGCCAGCACCCTGTCGGGGGGGGAACCCGGGGGGACCCAGTACTTC
d_gene: TRBD2; abundance: once; j_gene: TRBJ2-2; v_gene: TRBV13; CDR3aa: CASSLEYRLAGLPGTGELFF; CDR3nt: TGTGCCAGCAGCTTAGAGTACCGACTAGCGGGACTCCCAGGGACCGGGGAGCTGTTTTTT
d_gene: TRBD1; abundance: NA; j_gene: TRBJ1-2; v_gene: TRBV5-4; CDR3aa: CASSLGDRGDSYTF; CDR3nt: TGTGCCAGCAGCTTGGGTGACAGGGGTGACAGCTACACCTTC
d_gene: NA; abundance: NA; j_gene: TRBJ2-2; v_gene: TRBV5-1; CDR3aa: CASSEQGWETGELFF; CDR3nt: TGCGCCAGCAGCGAACAGGGATGGGAGACCGGGGAGCTGTTTTTT
d_gene: NA; abundance: NA; j_gene: TRBJ2-3; v_gene: TRBV9; CDR3aa: CASSVGREVAVGGTDTQYF; CDR3nt: TGTGCCAGCAGCGTAGGCCGAGAAGTAGCGGTCGGGGGCACAGATACGCAGTATTTT
d_gene: NA; abundance: NA; j_gene: TRBJ1-4; v_gene: TRBV5-6; CDR3aa: CASSLLETATNEKLFF; CDR3nt: TGTGCCAGCAGCTTGTTAGAAACTGCAACTAATGAAAAACTGTTTTTT
d_gene: TRBD2; abundance: NA; j_gene: TRBJ2-3; v_gene: TRBV30; CDR3aa: CAWAGAITDTQYF; CDR3nt: TGTGCCTGGGCGGGAGCGATCACAGATACGCAGTATTTT